A single sample is the source of the 9 T cell receptor beta chains below, sequenced in a study of T-cell reconstitution after alpha-beta-depleted transplantation in children (dated by TCRdb to about 2016). The treatment or condition label, as the study defines it: allogeneic hematopoietic cell transplantation with graft depleted of TCRalphabeta T cells and CD19 B cells. Library preparation was by PCR. Sequencing was performed on an Illumina HiSeq 2500. Molecular barcoding was employed in the preparation of TCR libraries, with unique molecular identifiers being used to normalize TCRbeta repertoire quantification. TCRdb trimmed public reads at Q25 via fastp, called clones via MiXCR and kept in-frame beta chains. For every CDR3 protein sequence, its rows merge into one entry that carries the most common genes and DNA. A total of 200,000 to 300,000 distinct CDR3 sequences appear in this sample, about 25% of them only once. Together, the top ten hold approximately 2.5% of the sample.

This specimen was PBMCs, taken before TCRalphabeta/CD19-depleted stem cell transplant. Receptors were obtained from a girl aged 2 to 10 with Fanconi anemia, due to receive a stem cell transplant.

In its sample, this clonotype was seen a few times. The genes are TRBV7-8 and TRBJ2-1, with TRBD2 as a possible D gene (5 bases). Trimming cost V 4 bases and J 5 bases, with 15 bases left between them. The CDR3 has 15 amino acids. Germline V gene sequence: CDR1 SGHVS, CDR2 FQNEAQ. The CDR3 DNA sequence: TGTGCCAGCAGCTGGTCTTATGCCGGGAACAATGAGCAGTTCTTC. It is translated as CASSWSYAGNNEQFF.

This clonotype was recorded at least ten times. The gene calls are TRBV27 and TRBJ2-1; D call uncertain. This CDR3 spans 14 amino acids. The V gene's germline CDR1 is MNHEY and CDR2 SMNVEV (reference sequence). V lost 3 bases and J 3 bases, leaving 9 bases between the germline ends. The CDR3 DNA follows: TGTGCCAGCAGTTTCTTGGGCAGCTACAATGAGCAGTTCTTC. Residues: CASSFLGSYNEQFF.

This clonotype was found many times. The genes are TRBV10-3 and TRBJ2-5; D might be TRBD1 (6 bases). This CDR3 has 14 amino acids. Germline V gene lookup returns CDR1 ENHRY and CDR2 SYGVKD. Trimming stripped 8 bases from V and 7 bases from J, with 20 bases between. CDR3 amino acids: CAIGARQDLMTQYF. CDR3 in DNA: TGTGCCATCGGCGCCCGACAGGACCTAATGACCCAGTACTTC.

The V gene is TRBV25-1, the J gene TRBJ2-7, with TRBD1 matching 9 bases. The CDR3 covers 14 residues. After removal of 4 bases from V and 5 bases from J, the junction contained 6 bases not matched to a gene. The germline gives CDR1 MGHDK, CDR2 SYGVNS. In DNA, the CDR3 is TGTGCCAGCAGTGGAGGGACAGGGCTCCACGAGCAGTACTTC. This translates into CASSGGTGLHEQYF.

The rearrangement uses TRBV5-1 and TRBJ1-1; no definite D call. Trimming cost V 4 bases and J 0 bases, with 13 bases left between them. From germline, CDR1 is SGHRS and CDR2 YFSETQ. The CDR3 is 15 amino acids. The CDR3 DNA follows: TGCGCCAGCAGCCCCGTCATTACTATGAACACTGAAGCTTTCTTT. Translation: CASSPVITMNTEAFF.

The rearrangement joins TRBV21-1 to TRBJ2-5; no check of the table's D call, TRBD1, against the DNA was made. TRBV21-1 constitutes a pseudogene. The CDR3 is 17 amino acids. The CDR3, as DNA: TGTGCCAGCAGCACTAACTCGGGACAGAGGAGACAAGAGACCCAGTACTTC. It is translated as CASSTNSGQRRQETQYF.

This chain connects TRBV29-1 to TRBJ1-1; TRBD1 matches at 10 bases. CDR3 length: 14 residues. The V gene end was trimmed by 7 bases and the J gene end by 0 bases; junction bases not matched to a gene: 5. Germline CDR1 reads SQVTM; CDR2 reads ANQGSEA. In DNA, the CDR3 is TGCAGCGCCGCGACAGGGGGCTTGAACACTGAAGCTTTCTTT. Protein product: CSAATGGLNTEAFF.

The sample holds a few counts of this clonotype. V and J are TRBV13 and TRBJ2-6; the D gene could be TRBD1 or TRBD2 (5 bases each). CDR3 length: 17 amino acids. Germline V lookup: CDR1 PRHDT, CDR2 FYEKMQ (reference sequence). The V end lost 5 bases, the J end lost 3 bases, and 17 bases lay between the germline ends. CDR3 DNA sequence: TGTGCCAGCAGCGGACCTGGGACCGTCCTTGGGGCCAACGTCCTGACTTTC. Translated: CASSGPGTVLGANVLTF.

V and J are TRBV28 and TRBJ2-5; D may be TRBD1 (6 bases). The CDR3 consists of 15 residues. Germline values: CDR1 MDHEN, CDR2 SYDVKM. V was pared by 5 bases and J by 5 bases, with 18 bases between. In nucleotides, the CDR3 is TGTGCCAGCAGTCCCACCCCAACAGGGTTGGAGACCCAGTACTTC. Protein: CASSPTPTGLETQYF. Filled out from reference TRBV28 and TRBJ2-5, the complete variable domain reads DVKVTQSSRYLVKRTGEKVFLECVQDMDHENMFWYRQDPGLGLRLIYFSYDVKMKEKGDIPEGYSVSREKKERFSLILESASTNQTSMYLCASSPTPTGLETQYFGPGTRLLVL.